This is a list of T cell receptor beta chains from one sample in a study of early T cells in non-severe SARS-CoV-2 infection. TCRdb recomputed calls from the 5' RACE reads with MiXCR, one row per CDR3 protein. The data show roughly 81,000 distinct CDR3 sequences, 9.5% to 13% seen once. Sequenced material: whole blood. Receptor source: an adult who was a healthcare worker with PCR-confirmed SARS-CoV-2 infection or an uninfected control (not recorded which). CDR3s include the opening cysteine and the closing phenylalanine or tryptophan. Fields, in order: clone size, J gene, V gene, D gene, CDR3 DNA, CDR3 protein. The D gene is left open where the match is weak. Clone size appears in some rows only: once, few, many, or a class for an expanded clone.

>few|TRBJ2-7|TRBV29-1|NA
TGCAGCGTTGGTCAAATTGTTGGGAGCGTGATGGTTAACTACGAGCAGTACTTC
CSVGQIVGSVMVNYEQYF
>NA|TRBJ2-1|TRBV5-1|NA
TGCGCCAGCAGCAAAGAATATGGGTACAATGAGCAGTTCTTC
CASSKEYGYNEQFF
>few|TRBJ2-3|TRBV6-6|TRBD2
TGTGCCAGCACCTCCCGGGAGCGGGGTTACACAGATACGCAGTATTTT
CASTSRERGYTDTQYF
>NA|TRBJ2-6|TRBV12-3/TRBV12-4|TRBD1
TGTGCCAGCCGACCAGGGGGATCGTCTGGGGCCAACGTCCTGACTTTC
CASRPGGSSGANVLTF
>many|TRBJ1-2|TRBV18|TRBD1
TGTGCCAGCTCACCACCGGTATGGGGACAGGGAAGCTATGGCTACACCTTC
CASSPPVWGQGSYGYTF
>many|TRBJ1-1|TRBV5-1|NA
TGCGCCAGCAGCTGGGCAACGGGGGCGGGGAACACTGAAGCTTTCTTT
CASSWATGAGNTEAFF
>few|TRBJ1-1|TRBV27|NA
TGTGCCAGCAGTTTATCGCGGAGTCTTATGAACACTGAAGCTTTCTTT
CASSLSRSLMNTEAFF
>many|TRBJ2-7|TRBV27|TRBD2
TGTGCCAGCAGTATAGCGGGGGGGTCCTGGGCCGAGCAGTACTTC
CASSIAGGSWAEQYF
>many|TRBJ1-2|TRBV5-1|NA
TGCGCCAGCAGCTTGAAGTCCTTAGGACAGCCAACTAACTATGGCTACACCTTC
CASSLKSLGQPTNYGYTF
>NA|TRBJ2-1|TRBV6-5|NA
TGTGCCAGCAGTTACTCGATGGCCCGCCCGACGGAGCAGTTCTTC
CASSYSMARPTEQFF
>NA|TRBJ1-6|TRBV10-3|NA
TGTGCCATCAGTGAGTCAAGGACTACACCCCTCCACTTT
CAISESRTTPLHF
>few|TRBJ2-6|TRBV11-2|TRBD2
TGTGCCAGCAGCAAAAGAGCGGCGGGGGCTGGGGCCAACGTCCTGACTTTC
CASSKRAAGAGANVLTF
>many|TRBJ2-2|TRBV12-3/TRBV12-4|TRBD2
TGTGCCAGCATCTGGACATTCCTCGGGGGGACCGGGGAGCTGTTTTTT
CASIWTFLGGTGELFF
>many|TRBJ2-7|TRBV18|NA
TGTGCCAGCTCGCTCAATTACGAGCAGTACTTC
CASSLNYEQYF
>many|TRBJ1-5|TRBV12-3/TRBV12-4|NA
TGTGCCAGCACCAACAGCCGGAGGTTTGAAGATCAGCCCCAGCATTTT
CASTNSRRFEDQPQHF
>NA|TRBJ2-1|TRBV7-9|NA
TGTGCCACCATAGCCCCGGAGGATGAGCAGTTCTTC
CATIAPEDEQFF
>many|TRBJ1-4|TRBV6-6|TRBD1
TGTGCCAGCAGACCGACCGGGACAGGGGTGGGAAAACTGTTTTTT
CASRPTGTGVGKLFF
>many|TRBJ1-4|TRBV7-9|TRBD1
TGTGCCAGCAGCTTGAGGACAGGGTCAGCAACTAATGAAAAACTGTTTTTT
CASSLRTGSATNEKLFF
>few|TRBJ2-2|TRBV5-4|NA
TGTGCCAGCAGCTTGAGATACACCGGGGAGCTGTTTTTT
CASSLRYTGELFF
>many|TRBJ1-2|TRBV7-2|NA
TGTGCCAGCAGCTTAGCCCTTTTTGACATCTATGGCTACACCTTC
CASSLALFDIYGYTF
>few|TRBJ1-3|TRBV7-2|NA
TGTGCCAGCCGAGAAGCGCCGGGAAACACCATATATTTT
CASREAPGNTIYF
>NA|TRBJ1-2|TRBV28|NA
TGTGCCAGCAGTCCTTCTCTTGATCGGGGCTACACCTTC
CASSPSLDRGYTF
>few|TRBJ2-3|TRBV20-1|TRBD2
TGCAGTGCTAGTAGCGGGAGGGCCTCAGATACGCAGTATTTT
CSASSGRASDTQYF
>few|TRBJ2-3|TRBV5-1|NA
TGCGCCAGCAAACGTGAGCCGGGATTCGCAGATACGCAGTATTTT
CASKREPGFADTQYF
>many|TRBJ2-3|TRBV11-3|NA
TGTGCCAGCAGCTTAGATCTTACGAGCGGCACTAGCACAGATACGCAGTATTTT
CASSLDLTSGTSTDTQYF
>many|TRBJ2-7|TRBV11-2|NA
TGTGCCAGCAGCTTAGCCCCAGGGGCCACCTACGAGCAGTACTTC
CASSLAPGATYEQYF
>many|TRBJ2-1|TRBV7-8|TRBD2
TGTGCCAGCAGACCAATAGCGGGGAGCTCCTACAATGAGCAGTTCTTC
CASRPIAGSSYNEQFF
>few|TRBJ1-5|TRBV20-1|NA
TGCAGTGCTAGCCCACTCGCAAGCAATCAGCCCCAGCATTTT
CSASPLASNQPQHF
>few|TRBJ1-6|TRBV11-1|NA
TGTGCCAGCAGCTTTGACAGACCTTCACCCCTCCACTTT
CASSFDRPSPLHF
>NA|TRBJ2-2|TRBV10-3|NA
TGTGCCATCAAACCGAACACCGGGGAGCTGTTTTTT
CAIKPNTGELFF
>NA|TRBJ2-1|TRBV24-1|TRBD2
TGTGCCACCAGTGAGAGACTAGCGGGGACCTACAATGAGCAGTTCTTC
CATSERLAGTYNEQFF
>few|TRBJ2-4|TRBV15|TRBD1
TGTGCCACCAGCAGAGATCCCCTCCAGGGGGTAGCCAAAAACATTCAGTACTTC
CATSRDPLQGVAKNIQYF
>NA|TRBJ2-5|TRBV12-3/TRBV12-4|NA
TGTGCCAGCAGTTTGCAACGGGGGAAGGAGACCCAGTACTTC
CASSLQRGKETQYF
>many|TRBJ1-1|TRBV18|TRBD1
TGTGCCAGCTCACTTGGGACAGGGGGGGACACTGAAGCTTTCTTT
CASSLGTGGDTEAFF
>few|TRBJ2-7|TRBV28|TRBD1
TGTGCCAGCAGTCGGGACAGCAGGGACGAGCAGTACTTC
CASSRDSRDEQYF
>many|TRBJ2-7|TRBV28|TRBD1
TGTGCCAGCAGAACGGCCGGGACAGGGACCTACGAGCAGTACTTC
CASRTAGTGTYEQYF
>once|TRBJ1-1|TRBV7-2|NA
TGTGCCAGCAGCTTTGGGGGGGCGGCCACTGAAGCTTTCTTT
CASSFGGAATEAFF
>many|TRBJ2-7|TRBV5-1|NA
TGCGCCAGCAGCTTGGTTAGCTCCTACGAGCAGTACTTC
CASSLVSSYEQYF
>NA|TRBJ1-5|TRBV7-6|NA
TGTGCCAGCAGCTTAGGCAGATATCAGCCCCAGCATTTT
CASSLGRYQPQHF
>many|TRBJ1-3|TRBV5-4|NA
TGTGCCAGCAGCCCGGCCGTAGAGTCGGGAAACACCATATATTTT
CASSPAVESGNTIYF
>few|TRBJ1-1|TRBV20-1|TRBD1
TGCAGTGCAACACAGGGGGCCTCTGTTGAAGCTTTCTTT
CSATQGASVEAFF